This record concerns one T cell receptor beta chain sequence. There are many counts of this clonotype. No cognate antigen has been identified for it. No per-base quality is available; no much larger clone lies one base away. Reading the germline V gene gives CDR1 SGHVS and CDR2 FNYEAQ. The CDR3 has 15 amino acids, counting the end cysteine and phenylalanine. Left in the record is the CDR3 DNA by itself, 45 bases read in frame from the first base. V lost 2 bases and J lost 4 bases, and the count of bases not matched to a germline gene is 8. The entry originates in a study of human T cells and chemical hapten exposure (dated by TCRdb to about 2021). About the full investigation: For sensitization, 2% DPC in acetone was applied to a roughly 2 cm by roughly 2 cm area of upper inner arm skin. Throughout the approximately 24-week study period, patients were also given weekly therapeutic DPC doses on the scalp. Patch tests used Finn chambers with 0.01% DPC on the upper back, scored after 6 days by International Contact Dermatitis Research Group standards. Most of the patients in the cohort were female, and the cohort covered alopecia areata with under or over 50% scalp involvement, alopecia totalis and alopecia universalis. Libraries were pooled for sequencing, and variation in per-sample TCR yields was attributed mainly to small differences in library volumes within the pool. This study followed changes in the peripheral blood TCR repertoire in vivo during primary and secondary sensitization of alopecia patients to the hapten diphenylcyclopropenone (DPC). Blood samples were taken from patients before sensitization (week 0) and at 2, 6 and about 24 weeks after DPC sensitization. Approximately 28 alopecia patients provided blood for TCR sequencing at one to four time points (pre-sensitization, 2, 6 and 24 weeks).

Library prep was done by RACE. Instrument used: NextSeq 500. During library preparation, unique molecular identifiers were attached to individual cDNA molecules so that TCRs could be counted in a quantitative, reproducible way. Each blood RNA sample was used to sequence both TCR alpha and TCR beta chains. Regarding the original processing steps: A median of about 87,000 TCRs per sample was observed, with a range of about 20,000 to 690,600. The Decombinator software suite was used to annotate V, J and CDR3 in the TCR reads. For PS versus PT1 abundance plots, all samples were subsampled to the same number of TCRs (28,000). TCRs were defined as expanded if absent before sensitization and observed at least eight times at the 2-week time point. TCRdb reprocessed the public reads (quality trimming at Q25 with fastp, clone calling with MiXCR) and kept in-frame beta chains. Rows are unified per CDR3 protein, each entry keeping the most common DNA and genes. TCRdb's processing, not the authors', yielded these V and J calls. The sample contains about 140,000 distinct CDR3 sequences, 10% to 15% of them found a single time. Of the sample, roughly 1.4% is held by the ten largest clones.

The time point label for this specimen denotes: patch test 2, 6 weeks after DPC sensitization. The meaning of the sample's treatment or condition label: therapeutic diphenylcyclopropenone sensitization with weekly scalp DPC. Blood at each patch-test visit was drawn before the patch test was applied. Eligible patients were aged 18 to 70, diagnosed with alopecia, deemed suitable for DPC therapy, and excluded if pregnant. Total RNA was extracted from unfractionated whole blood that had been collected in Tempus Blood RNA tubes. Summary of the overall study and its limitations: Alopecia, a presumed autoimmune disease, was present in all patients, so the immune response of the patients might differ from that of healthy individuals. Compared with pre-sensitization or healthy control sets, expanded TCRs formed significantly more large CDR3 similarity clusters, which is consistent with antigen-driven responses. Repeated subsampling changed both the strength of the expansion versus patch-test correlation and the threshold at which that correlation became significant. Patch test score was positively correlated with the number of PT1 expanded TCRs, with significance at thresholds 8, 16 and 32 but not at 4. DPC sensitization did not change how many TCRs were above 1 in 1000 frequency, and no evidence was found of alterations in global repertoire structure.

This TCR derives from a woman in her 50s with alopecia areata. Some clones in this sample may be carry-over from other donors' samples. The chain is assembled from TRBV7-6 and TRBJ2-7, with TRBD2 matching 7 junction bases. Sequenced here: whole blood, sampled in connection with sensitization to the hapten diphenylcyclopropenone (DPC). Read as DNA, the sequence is TGTGCCAGCAGCTTACGGGCGGGGGTGTGGTACGAGCAGTACTTC. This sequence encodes CASSLRAGVWYEQYF. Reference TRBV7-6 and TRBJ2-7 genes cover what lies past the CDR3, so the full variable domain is GAGVSQSPRYKVTKRGQDVALRCDPISGHVSLYWYRQALGQGPEFLTYFNYEAQQDKSGLPNDRFSAERPEGSISTLTIQRTEQRDSAMYRCASSLRAGVWYEQYFGPGTRLTVT.